Following are 17 T cell receptor beta chains from one sample sequenced in a study of blood T cell repertoires in COVID-19 (dated by TCRdb to the early 2020s). Receptor libraries were prepared by the immunoSEQ multiplex PCR assay. TCRdb re-hosts the immuneACCESS table, in-frame sequences only. Its copies lack some clones; in the studies checked, an unresolved V gene accounts for under half of them, and the cause for the rest is not known. Within this sample are 35,000 to 45,000 clones, with 60% to 80% of them counted one time only. The top ten hold about 26% of the sample. Sequencing was performed on peripheral blood. Receptors originate from a woman in her 70s with acute or convalescent COVID-19.

The rearrangement joins TRBV3-1 (or the pseudogene TRBV3-2) to TRBJ2-2; D not resolved. This CDR3 region has 15 residues. Germline lookup yields CDR1 LGHDT and CDR2 YNNKEL (reference sequence). The V gene lost 7 bases and the J gene lost 0 bases, with 12 bases spanning the gap. The CDR3 DNA reads as TGTGCCAGCAACTTCCGAGGCGCGAACACCGGGGAGCTGTTTTTT. It codes for CASNFRGANTGELFF.

The count of this clone is one. The V gene is TRBV15, the J gene TRBJ2-1; 11 positions match TRBD2. This CDR3 region has 15 residues. V dropped 6 bases and J dropped 7; count of bases not matched to a gene: 8. Germline values: CDR1 LNHNV, CDR2 YYDKDF (reference sequence). CDR3 loop: CATSEGLAVGNEQFF. In DNA form, the CDR3 reads TGTGCCACCAGTGAGGGACTAGCGGTGGGGAATGAGCAGTTCTTC.

The V call is TRBV6-6, the J call TRBJ2-7; 11 bases map to TRBD2. The CDR3 is 16 residues long. Germline assignment: CDR1 MNHNY and CDR2 SVGAGI (reference sequence). V shed 6 bases, J shed 3 bases, and the junction held 10 bases outside the gene matches. The CDR3 is CASRGNSGRDRYEQYF. In DNA, the CDR3 is TGTGCCAGCAGAGGAAATAGCGGGAGGGATCGCTACGAGCAGTACTTC.

The chain links TRBV10-3 to TRBJ2-1; 7 positions agree with TRBD2. The CDR3 has 18 residues. Per the germline V gene, CDR1 is ENHRY and CDR2 is SYGVKD. Losses at the gene ends were 2 bases for V and 5 bases for J; bases not matched to a gene: 15. CDR3: CAISEPKGRPGGNNEQFF. The CDR3 nucleotides read TGTGCCATCAGTGAGCCGAAAGGGCGCCCGGGAGGCAACAATGAGCAGTTCTTC.

The chain uses TRBV19 and TRBJ1-1; D unresolved. Deletions cut 2 bases from V and 5 bases from J, with 9 bases between. The length of the CDR3 is 13 residues. Germline values: CDR1 LNHDA, CDR2 SQIVND (reference sequence). CDR3: CASSITVRTEAFF. The DNA of the CDR3 is TGTGCCAGTAGTATAACAGTGCGTACTGAAGCTTTCTTT.

This clone was detected once. DNA of the CDR3: TGTGCCAGCTCACCCCGCGGGGTCTCTGGAAACACCATATATTTT. This codes for CASSPRGVSGNTIYF. The V gene is TRBV18, the J gene TRBJ1-3; D gene unclear. V was clipped by 3 bases and J by 0 bases, with 9 bases between them. This CDR3 has 15 amino acids. CDR1 and CDR2 from the germline V gene are KGHSH and LQKENI.

The CDR3 bases are TGCAGCGTCCAACCCCCAGGGCGGGAGACCCAGTACTTC. Its translation is CSVQPPGRETQYF. The rearrangement links TRBV29-1 to TRBJ2-5, with D possibly being TRBD1 (5 bases). The germline gives CDR1 SQVTM, CDR2 ANQGSEA. The germline V and J ends were trimmed by 6 bases and 5 bases, with 16 bases remaining between them. This CDR3 has 13 residues.

This sequence joins TRBV14 and TRBJ1-6; D is unresolved. Trimming cost V 4 bases and J 9 bases, with 13 bases left between them. The CDR3 sequence is 14 residues long. Germline lookup yields CDR1 SGHDN and CDR2 FVKESK. The CDR3 bases are TGTGCCAGCAGCCTTGGCCAAGGGAGTTCACCCCTCCACTTT. Its protein is CASSLGQGSSPLHF.

The chain couples TRBV7-2 to TRBJ1-6; 9 bases align to TRBD1. The CDR3 covers 16 residues. The V gene end was trimmed by 1 base and the J gene end by 10 bases; junction bases not matched to a gene: 8. Germline values: CDR1 SGHTA, CDR2 FQGNSA. The CDR3 nucleotides read TGTGCCAGCAGCTTAGTATTGGGACAGGGTGTCTCACCCCTCCACTTT. It yields the protein CASSLVLGQGVSPLHF.

The chain carries TRBV18 and TRBJ2-7, with 9 bases identical to TRBD1. The germline gives CDR1 KGHSH, CDR2 LQKENI. The CDR3 runs to 16 residues. With V trimmed by 2 bases and J by 6 bases, 11 bases remained unmatched. CDR3 region: CASSPGTGSRLSEQYF. In DNA, the CDR3 is TGTGCCAGCTCACCAGGGACAGGGAGTCGCTTAAGCGAGCAGTACTTC.

The chain couples TRBV5-1 to TRBJ1-1, with 9 bases identical to TRBD1. V shed 0 bases, J shed 1 base, and the junction held 4 bases outside the gene matches. The CDR3 has 16 amino acids. Germline loops: CDR1 SGHRS, CDR2 YFSETQ. Written as DNA, the CDR3 is TGCGCCAGCAGCTTGGACCCGGGACAGGGGAACACTGAAGCTTTCTTT. Translation gives CASSLDPGQGNTEAFF.

This chain connects TRBV11-3 to TRBJ2-5, with TRBD1 as a possible D gene (6 bases). Germline V gene lookup returns CDR1 SGHNT and CDR2 YENEEA. This CDR3 has 15 amino acids. Trimming stripped 1 base from V and 2 bases from J, with 11 bases between. The CDR3, as DNA: TGTGCCAGCAGCTTAGGAGGGACAAGTCAAGAGACCCAGTACTTC. It is translated as CASSLGGTSQETQYF.

The chain links TRBV30 to TRBJ1-5; D perhaps matches TRBD1 (5 bases). Germline CDR1 is GTSNPN and CDR2 is SVGIG (reference sequence). The CDR3 loop spans 14 amino acids. V was cut by 0 bases and J by 3 bases, with 9 bases left in between. The CDR3 DNA follows: TGTGCCTGGAGTGTCGGGGGTGCCAATCAGCCCCAGCATTTT. It yields the protein CAWSVGGANQPQHF.

The chain uses TRBV19 and TRBJ2-2; D possibly corresponds to TRBD1 (6 bases). Trimming cost V 4 bases and J 2 bases, with 11 bases left between them. Per germline, CDR1 LNHDA and CDR2 SQIVND (reference sequence). This CDR3 has 15 amino acids. CDR3 loop: CASSKTGTNTGELFF. DNA for the CDR3: TGTGCCAGTAGTAAAACAGGGACCAACACCGGGGAGCTGTTTTTT.

This chain connects TRBV28 to TRBJ1-5; 7 bases are a match to TRBD1. Germline values: CDR1 MDHEN, CDR2 SYDVKM. This CDR3 region has 18 residues. V was pared by 1 base and J by 1 base, with 10 bases of the junction left unmatched. CDR3 amino acids: CASSLLPGAGGSNQPQHF. In nucleotides, the CDR3 is TGTGCCAGCAGTTTATTACCGGGGGCAGGGGGGAGCAATCAGCCCCAGCATTTT.

The chain uses TRBV11-2 and TRBJ1-2, with 8 bases fitting TRBD1. V lost 1 base to trimming and J lost 8 bases; unmatched junction nucleotides: 6. The CDR3 extends over 14 amino acids. Looked up from germline, CDR1 is SGHAT and CDR2 is FQNNGV. CDR3 nucleotide sequence: TGTGCCAGCAGCTTAGGCCAGGGGGCGCAAGGCTACACCTTC. It codes for CASSLGQGAQGYTF.

This clone appeared a single time. The chain employs TRBV15 and TRBJ2-1; D remains ambiguous. Trimming removed 3 bases from V and 9 bases from J, with 15 bases in between. Germline-derived CDR1 and CDR2 are LNHNV and YYDKDF (reference sequence). CDR3 length: 14 amino acids. CDR3 protein: CATSRIDLVLEQFF. The CDR3 coding sequence is TGTGCCACCAGCAGGATTGACCTAGTTCTTGAGCAGTTCTTC. Full variable domain (missing parts from reference TRBV15 and TRBJ2-1): DAMVIQNPRYQVTQFGKPVTLSCSQTLNHNVMYWYQQKSSQAPKLLFHYYDKDFNNEADTPDNFQSRRPNTSFCFLDIRSPGLGDTAMYLCATSRIDLVLEQFFGPGTRLTVL.